This passage covers 11 T cell receptor beta chains from one sample sequenced in a study of OX40 agonist ivuxolimab in advanced cancers. TCRdb's copy holds only in-frame clones and misses some; the assay was immunoSEQ multiplex PCR. The repertoire holds tens of thousands of clones, about nine tenths seen once, with around 2% in the top ten. Material: CD4+ or CD8+ T cells sorted from blood, obtained in a trial of the OX40 agonist ivuxolimab. The origin of the receptors is an adult with an advanced solid tumor such as melanoma, head and neck, liver or kidney cancer.

V gene TRBV6-1 combines with J gene TRBJ2-3, with TRBD2 matching 9 bases. V was pared by 5 bases and J by 1 base, with 4 bases of the junction left unmatched. Germline V CDR1 and CDR2: MNHNS, SASEGT. This CDR3 has 15 amino acids. The CDR3 coding sequence is TGTGCCAGCAGTTCTAGCGGGATTCGCACAGATACGCAGTATTTT. Residues: CASSSSGIRTDTQYF.

The CDR3 spells CASSIGPQAGEQFF. The CDR3 bases are TGTGCCAGTAGTATAGGACCACAGGCTGGTGAGCAGTTCTTC. This chain joins TRBV19 and TRBJ2-1; the D gene is possibly TRBD1 (5 bases). Trimming stripped 1 base from V and 9 bases from J, with 13 bases between. The CDR3 contains 14 residues. Germline CDR1 reads LNHDA; CDR2 reads SQIVND (reference sequence).

The chain combines TRBV9 with TRBJ2-1, with 11 bases identical to TRBD1. The CDR3 runs 14 residues. The J segment lost 6 bases and the V segment lost 4 bases, leaving 3 bases of the junction unmatched. Germline CDR1 and CDR2: SGDLS and YYNGEE. The CDR3 DNA is TGTGCCAGCAGCTTTGGGACAGGGGGCAATGAGCAGTTCTTC. It codes for CASSFGTGGNEQFF.

DNA of the CDR3: TGTGCCTGGAGTACGACCGGGGGGCTCGGTGAAAAACTGTTTTTT. It codes for CAWSTTGGLGEKLFF. This chain links TRBV30 with TRBJ1-4; D is possibly TRBD1 (6 bases). Germline CDR1 reads GTSNPN; CDR2 reads SVGIG (reference sequence). Trimming left V 2 bases short and J 7 bases short, with 17 bases between. The length of the CDR3 is 15 residues.

The chain couples TRBV5-8 to TRBJ2-5; D ambiguous. Germline V gene data show CDR1 as SGHTS and CDR2 as YDEGEE. This CDR3 spans 16 amino acids. The germline V and J ends were trimmed by 0 bases and 5 bases, with 17 bases remaining between them. CDR3 coding DNA: TGTGCCAGCAGCTTGGGAGTTGGTAGGGCTCAGGAGACCCAGTACTTC. Protein product: CASSLGVGRAQETQYF.

Notes on this clone: One junction end does not reproduce the germline sequence, and a read error may be involved. The V gene is TRBV7-9, the J gene TRBJ2-3; 8 nucleotides agree with TRBD2. Germline V gives CDR1 SEHNR, CDR2 FQNEAQ (reference sequence). The CDR3 extends over 15 amino acids. Here the CDR3 reads CASRLAGTGLDTQYF. CDR3 coding DNA: TGTGCCAGCAGATTAGCGGGAACAGGGTTAGATACGCAGTATTTT.

The chain is built from TRBV2 and TRBJ2-1; a weak D match, TRBD1 (6 bases). Germline V gene lookup returns CDR1 SNHLY and CDR2 FYNNEI. The V and J ends lost 2 bases and 8 bases respectively, with 10 bases between them. CDR3 length equals 13 residues. The CDR3 reads CASSEYRADEQFF. CDR3 sequence (DNA): TGTGCCAGCAGTGAATACAGGGCAGATGAGCAGTTCTTC. Filled out from reference TRBV2 and TRBJ2-1, the complete variable domain reads EPEVTQTPSHQVTQMGQEVILRCVPISNHLYFYWYRQILGQKVEFLVSFYNNEISEKSEIFDDQFSVERPDGSNFTLKIRSTKLEDSAMYFCASSEYRADEQFFGPGTRLTVL.

V and J are TRBV19 and TRBJ2-7; 9 bases are shared with TRBD1. The CDR3 sequence is 13 residues long. J lost 7 bases, V lost 8 bases, and 9 bases had no gene match. From germline, CDR1 is LNHDA and CDR2 SQIVND (reference sequence). The CDR3 bases are TGTGCCAGTGGGCCCACAGGGGGCGGGGAGCAGTACTTC. It yields the protein CASGPTGGGEQYF.

V usage is TRBV7-2 and J usage is TRBJ2-5; D is perhaps TRBD2 (5 bases). The CDR3 has 13 residues. Germline CDR1 is SGHTA and CDR2 is FQGNSA. Between the trimmed V and J ends, which lost 3 bases and 2 bases, there was a span of 7 bases. The CDR3 is CASSLGGQETQYF. CDR3 DNA: TGTGCCAGCAGCTTGGGCGGGCAAGAGACCCAGTACTTC.

This chain links TRBV7-8 with TRBJ1-4; 10 positions agree with TRBD1. CDR1 and CDR2 from the germline V gene are SGHVS and FQNEAQ. The V gene end was trimmed by 6 bases and the J gene end by 8 bases; junction bases not matched to a gene: 6. The CDR3 runs 14 residues. In nucleotides, the CDR3 is TGTGCCAGCAGGCGACAGGGGGCGGGGGAAAAACTGTTTTTT. It encodes CASRRQGAGEKLFF.

This chain joins TRBV6-5 and TRBJ1-5, with TRBD1 matching over 7 bases. V was clipped by 5 bases and J by 2 bases; unmatched bases: 3. The CDR3 extends over 14 amino acids. In germline, CDR1 is MNHEY, CDR2 SVGAGI. CDR3 DNA sequence: TGTGCCAGCAGTCCCGGGACAGGCAATCAGCCCCAGCATTTT. Translating gives CASSPGTGNQPQHF.